The sample holds a few counts of the clone carrying this T cell receptor beta chain. Antigen: not known. Alongside a J-beta primer mix, a sample-barcoded 5' primer served in a second PCR lasting 7 to 11 cycles. A template-switch adaptor that had 12 random nucleotides put a tag on each cDNA molecule. From the 5' RACE reads, TCRdb called clonotypes with MiXCR, one entry per CDR3 protein. This table has 750,000 to 850,000 distinct CDR3 sequences, more than 20% appearing once. The data stem from a study of blood T cells in healthy people across ages. Regarding the study as a whole: Expanded clonotype changes were possibly confounded by unknown donor CMV status. The fall in TCR beta diversity per million T cells was roughly linear with age.

The germline V gene encodes CDR1 SGHTA and CDR2 FQGNSA. Trimming took 1 base from V and 12 from J; bases not matched to a gene: 15. The CDR3 loop spans 16 amino acids. These records were also assigned to another study, of T cells of mothers and their children. That paper notes: Samples came from a few healthy Caucasian mothers and their six children.

This clonotype was obtained from a boy under 18 in good health. Sequencing was carried out using blood. The chain uses TRBV7-2 and TRBJ1-5, with TRBD1 identical over 7 bases. CDR3 loop: CASSLEGPLTGALQHF. CDR3 bases: TGTGCCAGCAGCTTAGAAGGCCCCCTCACAGGGGCCCTCCAGCATTTT.